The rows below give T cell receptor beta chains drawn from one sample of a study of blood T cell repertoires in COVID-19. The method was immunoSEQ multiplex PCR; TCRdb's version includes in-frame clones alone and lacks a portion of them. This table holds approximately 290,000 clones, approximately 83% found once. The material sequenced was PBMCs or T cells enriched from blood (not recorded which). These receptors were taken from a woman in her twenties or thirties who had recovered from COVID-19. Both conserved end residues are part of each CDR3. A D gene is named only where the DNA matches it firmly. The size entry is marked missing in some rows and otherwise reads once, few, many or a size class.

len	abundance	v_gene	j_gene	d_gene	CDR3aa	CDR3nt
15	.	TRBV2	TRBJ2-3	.	CASIGIDRSTDTQYF	TGTGCCAGCATAGGGATTGACAGGAGCACAGATACGCAGTATTTT
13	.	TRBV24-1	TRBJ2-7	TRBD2	CATSGGSNYEQYF	TGTGCCACCAGTGGCGGGAGCAATTACGAGCAGTACTTC
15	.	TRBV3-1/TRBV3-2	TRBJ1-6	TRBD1	CASSPPGQTNSPLHF	TGTGCCAGCAGCCCACCGGGACAGACTAATTCACCCCTCCACTTT
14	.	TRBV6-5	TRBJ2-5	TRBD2	CASSSGGAGETQYF	TGTGCCAGCAGTAGCGGGGGGGCGGGCGAGACCCAGTACTTC
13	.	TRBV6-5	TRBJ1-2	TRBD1	CASSKWDSYGYTF	TGTGCCAGCAGTAAATGGGACAGCTATGGCTACACCTTC
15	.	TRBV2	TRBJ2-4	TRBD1	CASRPDRGIPSIQYF	TGTGCCAGCAGACCCGACAGGGGGATCCCGAGCATTCAGTACTTC
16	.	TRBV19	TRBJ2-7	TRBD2	CASSIGRGSGKVEQYF	TGTGCCAGTAGTATTGGGCGGGGGTCCGGAAAGGTCGAGCAGTACTTC
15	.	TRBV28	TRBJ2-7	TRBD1	CASSLPGQGTYEQYF	TGTGCCAGCAGCCTACCGGGACAGGGGACCTACGAGCAGTACTTC
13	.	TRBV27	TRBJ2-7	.	CASSPSRTYEQYF	TGTGCCAGCAGTCCCTCTCGTACCTACGAGCAGTACTTC
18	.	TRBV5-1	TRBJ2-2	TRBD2	CASSLDLSGGVSTGELFF	TGCGCCAGCAGCTTGGATTTGAGCGGGGGGGTGTCCACCGGGGAGCTGTTTTTT
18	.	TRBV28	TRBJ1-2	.	CASSFPRASFRGNYGYTF	TGTGCCAGCAGTTTCCCCAGGGCAAGTTTTAGGGGGAACTATGGCTACACCTTC
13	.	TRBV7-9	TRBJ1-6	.	CASSSMETAPLHF	TGTGCCAGCAGCTCCATGGAGACAGCACCCCTCCACTTT
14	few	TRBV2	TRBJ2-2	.	CASRFLGRDGELFF	TGTGCCAGCAGGTTCCTGGGGCGCGACGGGGAGCTGTTTTTT
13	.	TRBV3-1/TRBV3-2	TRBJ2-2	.	CASRRGVLRELFF	TGTGCCAGCAGACGGGGTGTTTTGAGGGAGCTGTTTTTT
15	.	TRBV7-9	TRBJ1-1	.	CASSSLEGGDTEAFF	TGTGCCAGCAGCTCTCTAGAGGGTGGAGACACTGAAGCTTTCTTT
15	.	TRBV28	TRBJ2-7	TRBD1	CASQADRGHTYEQYF	TGTGCCAGCCAGGCCGACAGGGGGCATACCTACGAGCAGTACTTC
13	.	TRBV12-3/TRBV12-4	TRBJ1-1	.	CASRRQQNTEAFF	TGTGCCAGCAGACGACAGCAGAACACTGAAGCTTTCTTT
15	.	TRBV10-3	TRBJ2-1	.	CAISDAGSGVDEQFF	TGTGCCATCAGTGACGCGGGGAGTGGAGTCGATGAGCAGTTCTTC
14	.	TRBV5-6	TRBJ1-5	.	CASSLGQGGQPQHF	TGTGCCAGCAGCTTGGGGCAGGGAGGACAGCCCCAGCATTTT
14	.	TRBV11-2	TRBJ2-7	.	CASSLAQGPYEQYF	TGTGCCAGCAGCTTAGCCCAGGGCCCCTACGAGCAGTACTTC
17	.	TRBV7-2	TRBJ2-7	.	CASSLHFSGTLSYEQYF	TGTGCCAGCAGCCTTCATTTTTCCGGGACTCTATCCTACGAGCAGTACTTC
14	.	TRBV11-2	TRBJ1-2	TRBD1	CASSSGQGFYGYTF	TGTGCCAGCAGCTCCGGACAGGGTTTCTATGGCTACACCTTC
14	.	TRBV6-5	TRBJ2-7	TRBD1	CASSYGDRAYEQYF	TGTGCCAGCAGTTACGGTGACAGGGCCTACGAGCAGTACTTC
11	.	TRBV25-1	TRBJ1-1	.	CASTAGYEAFF	TGTGCCTCCACCGCGGGTTATGAAGCTTTCTTT
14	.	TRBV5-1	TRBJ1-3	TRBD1	CASSLEGQGATIYF	TGCGCCAGCAGCTTGGAGGGACAGGGCGCCACCATATATTTT
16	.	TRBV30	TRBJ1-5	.	CAWNPPRGFSNQPQHF	TGTGCCTGGAACCCGCCCCGGGGGTTTAGCAATCAGCCCCAGCATTTT
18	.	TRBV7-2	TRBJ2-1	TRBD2	CASRGLAGSFSSYNEQFF	TGTGCCAGCAGGGGACTAGCGGGCTCGTTTAGCTCCTACAATGAGCAGTTCTTC
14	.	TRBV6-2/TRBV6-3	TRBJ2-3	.	CASSLDRSTDTQYF	TGTGCCAGCAGTCTGGACAGATCCACAGATACGCAGTATTTT
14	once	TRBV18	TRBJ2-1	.	CASSPLERGGEQFF	TGTGCCAGCTCACCACTGGAAAGGGGAGGTGAGCAGTTCTTC
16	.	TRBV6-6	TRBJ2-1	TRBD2	CASSYSPGLAGNEQFF	TGTGCCAGCAGTTACTCTCCGGGACTAGCGGGCAATGAGCAGTTCTTC
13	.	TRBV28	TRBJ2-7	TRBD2	CASRLLAGIEQYF	TGTGCCAGCAGACTTCTAGCGGGAATCGAGCAGTACTTC
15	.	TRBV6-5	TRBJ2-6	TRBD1	CASSQGAPGANVLTF	TGTGCCAGCAGCCAGGGGGCGCCTGGGGCCAACGTCCTGACTTTC
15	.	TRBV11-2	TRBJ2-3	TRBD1	CASSFGTGNSDTQYF	TGTGCCAGCAGCTTTGGGACAGGGAATTCAGATACGCAGTATTTT
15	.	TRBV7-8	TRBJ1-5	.	CASSLVAANNQPQHF	TGTGCCAGCAGCTTAGTTGCGGCCAACAATCAGCCCCAGCATTTT
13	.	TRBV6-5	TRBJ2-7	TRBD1	CASSSTGGYEQYF	TGTGCCAGCAGTTCCACAGGGGGATACGAGCAGTACTTC
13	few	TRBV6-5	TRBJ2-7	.	CASSPGAAYEQYF	TGTGCCAGCAGCCCAGGGGCGGCCTACGAGCAGTACTTC
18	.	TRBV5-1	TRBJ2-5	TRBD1	CASSSGLVGQGTPETQYF	TGCGCCAGCAGCTCCGGACTCGTGGGACAGGGGACCCCAGAGACCCAGTACTTC
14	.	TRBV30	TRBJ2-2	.	CAQRQVLNTGELFF	TGTGCCCAACGGCAGGTTCTGAACACCGGGGAGCTGTTTTTT
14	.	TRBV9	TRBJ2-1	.	CASSVDRLGAEQFF	TGTGCCAGCAGCGTAGATAGGCTAGGAGCTGAGCAGTTCTTC
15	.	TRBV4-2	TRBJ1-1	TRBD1	CASSQEGQGRTEAFF	TGTGCCAGCAGCCAAGAGGGACAGGGGCGGACTGAAGCTTTCTTT
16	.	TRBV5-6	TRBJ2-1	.	CASSLRGQGRENEQFF	TGTGCCAGCAGCTTGCGGGGGCAGGGGAGGGAAAATGAGCAGTTCTTC
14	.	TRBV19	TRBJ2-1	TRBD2	CASSGGASYNEQFF	TGTGCCAGCAGCGGGGGGGCCTCCTACAATGAGCAGTTCTTC
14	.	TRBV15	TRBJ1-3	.	CATSRESTGNTIYF	TGTGCCACCAGCCGGGAATCTACTGGAAACACCATATATTTT
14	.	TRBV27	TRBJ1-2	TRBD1	CASSHGQGISGYTF	TGTGCCAGCAGTCACGGACAGGGGATTTCTGGCTACACCTTC
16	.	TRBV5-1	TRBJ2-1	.	CASATTPGSIDNEQFF	TGCGCCAGCGCTACCACTCCCGGGAGTATAGACAATGAGCAGTTCTTC
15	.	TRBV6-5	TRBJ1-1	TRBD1	CASSIRTGGSPGAFF	TGTGCCAGCAGTATCAGGACAGGGGGCAGCCCAGGAGCTTTCTTT
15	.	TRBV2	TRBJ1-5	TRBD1	CASSGGTGGYQPQHF	TGTGCCAGCAGTGGAGGGACAGGGGGCTATCAGCCCCAGCATTTT
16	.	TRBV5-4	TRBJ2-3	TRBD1	CASSTGDRGMTDTQYF	TGTGCCAGCAGCACGGGGGACAGGGGGATGACAGATACGCAGTATTTT
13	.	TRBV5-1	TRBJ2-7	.	CASSRPSSYEQYF	TGCGCCAGCAGCCGCCCGAGCTCCTACGAGCAGTACTTC
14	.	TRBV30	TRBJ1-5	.	CAWSGGGGNQPQHF	TGTGCCTGGAGCGGCGGGGGGGGCAATCAGCCCCAGCATTTT
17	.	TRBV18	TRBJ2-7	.	CASSPSIWTDPPYEQYF	TGTGCCAGCTCACCCTCTATATGGACAGACCCTCCCTACGAGCAGTACTTC